The 30 T cell receptor beta chains below were found in one sample sequenced in a study of identical twins. MiXCR, run by TCRdb on the 5' RACE reads, gives a single entry per CDR3 protein. The sample lists 350,000 or so distinct CDR3 sequences, around 9% occurring once. The material sequenced was naive T cells sorted from blood. These receptors all come from a woman in her fifties or sixties in good health.

This clonotype was observed a handful of times. This chain uses TRBV5-1 with TRBJ1-2; no clear D. CDR3 length: 14 residues. The germline V gene encodes CDR1 SGHRS and CDR2 YFSETQ. V was shortened by 3 bases and J by 4 bases, with 13 bases between the two germline ends. The DNA of the CDR3 is TGCGCCAGCAGCTCCGGAGAGGGCGGCTATGGCTACACCTTC. Translated, it gives CASSSGEGGYGYTF.

This clonotype was recorded a few times. In DNA, the CDR3 is TGTGCCAGTAGTATTGTTTCCGGGGAGCTGTTTTTT. Translated, it gives CASSIVSGELFF. This chain uses TRBV19 with TRBJ2-2; D not certain. V lost 3 bases, J lost 6 bases, and 5 bases lay in between. The V gene's germline CDR1 is LNHDA and CDR2 SQIVND (reference sequence). CDR3 length: 12 residues. Based on the CDR3 plus reference TRBV19 and TRBJ2-2, the full variable domain is DGGITQSPKYLFRKEGQNVTLSCEQNLNHDAMYWYRQDPGQGLRLIYYSQIVNDFQKGDIAEGYSVSREKKESFPLTVTSAQKNPTAFYLCASSIVSGELFFGEGSRLTVL.

V gene TRBV20-1 combines with J gene TRBJ2-1; the D gene is possibly TRBD2 (6 bases). The CDR3 covers 15 residues. Trimming cost V 0 bases and J 0 bases, with 9 bases left between them. CDR1 is DFQATT and CDR2 is SNEGSKA in the germline V gene (reference sequence). The DNA for the CDR3 is TGCAGTGCTAGAGATCGGGGGAGCTCCTACAATGAGCAGTTCTTC. This gives the protein CSARDRGSSYNEQFF.

This chain uses TRBV10-3 with TRBJ2-3; 10 bases align to TRBD1. With 6 bases clipped from V and 3 bases from J, the junction kept 0 bases outside the gene matches. CDR3 length equals 13 residues. CDR1 and CDR2 (germline): ENHRY, SYGVKD. The CDR3 protein is CAIRGQGTDTQYF. Here the CDR3 DNA reads TGTGCCATCAGGGGACAGGGGACAGATACGCAGTATTTT.

This clonotype was seen more than once but under ten times. This chain links TRBV24-1 with TRBJ2-1, with 9 positions matching TRBD2. V lost 7 bases to trimming and J lost 4 bases; unmatched junction nucleotides: 7. Germline V gene lookup returns CDR1 KGHDR and CDR2 SFDVKD. The length of the CDR3 is 15 residues. In DNA, the CDR3 is TGTGCCACCAGCCCCCGAGCGGGAGGTTACAATGAGCAGTTCTTC. It specifies CATSPRAGGYNEQFF.

This clonotype was counted between two and nine times. The genes are TRBV14 and TRBJ1-1; TRBD1 is a possible D gene (6 bases). The length of the CDR3 is 13 residues. Looked up from germline, CDR1 is SGHDN and CDR2 is FVKESK. V was trimmed by 0 bases and J by 10 bases, leaving 12 bases between them. CDR3 sequence reads: CASSQDVSRGAFF. The CDR3 DNA reads TGTGCCAGCAGCCAAGATGTAAGCAGGGGAGCTTTCTTT.

This clonotype was observed at least ten times. V and J are TRBV12-3 or TRBV12-4 and TRBJ2-1; D possibly corresponds to TRBD1 (5 bases). This CDR3 region has 12 residues. V shed 8 bases and J shed 4 bases, with 9 bases lying between them. The DNA of the CDR3 is TGTGCCAGCGGCAGGGATTACAATGAGCAGTTCTTC. It encodes CASGRDYNEQFF.

The chain has TRBV13 and TRBJ2-7; TRBD2 matches at 7 bases. After removal of 5 bases from V and 3 bases from J, the junction contained 10 bases not matched to a gene. Germline CDR1 is PRHDT and CDR2 is FYEKMQ (reference sequence). The CDR3 extends over 15 amino acids. The CDR3 region has the DNA TGTGCCAGCAGCCACGATCCTAGCGGAGGCTACGAGCAGTACTTC. This translates into CASSHDPSGGYEQYF.

V gene TRBV11-3 combines with J gene TRBJ2-2; 12 bases are shared with TRBD2. Unmatched junction bases numbered 2, after V lost 1 base and J lost 2 bases. CDR1 and CDR2 from the germline V gene are SGHNT and YENEEA. This CDR3 region has 17 residues. The DNA for the CDR3 is TGTGCCAGCAGCTTAGGAGGACTAGCGGGAAACACCGGGGAGCTGTTTTTT. It codes for CASSLGGLAGNTGELFF.

The chain employs TRBV20-1 and TRBJ2-1; 7 bases are a match to TRBD2. There are 18 residues in the CDR3. V lost 5 bases to trimming and J lost 6 bases; unmatched junction nucleotides: 22. CDR1 and CDR2 from the germline V gene are DFQATT and SNEGSKA (reference sequence). The CDR3 protein is CSARPRVERGDFVNEQFF. In nucleotides, the CDR3 is TGCAGTGCTCGTCCTCGGGTAGAGCGGGGAGATTTCGTCAATGAGCAGTTCTTC.

This clonotype appeared many times. The chain links TRBV21-1 to TRBJ2-3; the D call of TRBD1 is as the table states it, not checked on the DNA. TRBV21-1 is marked as a pseudogene. This CDR3 contains 16 residues. The CDR3: CASSNRTEPGPDTQYF. CDR3 DNA sequence: TGTGCCAGCAGCAACCGGACGGAGCCCGGGCCAGATACGCAGTATTTT.

Only a few counts were recorded for this clonotype. This chain uses TRBV4-1 with TRBJ2-1; D uncertain. CDR3 length: 14 amino acids. Trimming removed 4 bases from V and 9 bases from J, with 16 bases in between. Germline V gene lookup returns CDR1 MGHRA and CDR2 YSYEKL. The DNA of the CDR3 is TGCGCCAGCAGCCCTCCCCGAGCCCTCAGTGAGCAGTTCTTC. Its protein product is CASSPPRALSEQFF.

This sequence joins TRBV7-9 and TRBJ2-1, with a possible D match to TRBD1 (6 bases). V lost 2 bases, J lost 5 bases, and 19 bases lay in between. The germline V gene encodes CDR1 SEHNR and CDR2 FQNEAQ (reference sequence). This CDR3 contains 17 residues. This CDR3 reads CASSLLSGQGYHNEQFF. The CDR3 region has the DNA TGTGCCAGCAGCTTATTAAGTGGTCAGGGGTATCACAATGAGCAGTTCTTC.

This clonotype was counted many times. V usage is TRBV4-2 and J usage is TRBJ2-7; a weak D match, TRBD2 (5 bases). Germline CDR1 reads LGHNA; CDR2 reads YNFKEQ. V lost 0 bases and J 3 bases, leaving 12 bases between the germline ends. The CDR3 length is 15 residues. The CDR3 sequence: CASSQESRTLYEQYF. CDR3 bases: TGTGCCAGCAGCCAAGAGAGTCGGACTCTCTACGAGCAGTACTTC.

This clonotype appeared many times. The rearrangement uses TRBV29-1 and TRBJ2-1; D not certain. The CDR3 runs 11 residues. Trimming pared 4 bases from V and 8 bases from J, leaving 9 bases between. Germline CDR1 SQVTM, CDR2 ANQGSEA. This chain's CDR3 is CSVVAVHEQFF. CDR3 DNA sequence: TGCAGCGTTGTCGCGGTTCATGAGCAGTTCTTC.

This clonotype was seen repeatedly, ten times or more. The chain uses TRBV18 and TRBJ2-1; 9 bases fit TRBD1. Germline trimming cut 3 bases from V and 6 bases from J; bases unmatched to any gene: 6. The CDR3 is made up of 15 amino acids. Germline V gene data show CDR1 as KGHSH and CDR2 as LQKENI. CDR3 sequence: CASSPAGTGPNEQFF. DNA for the CDR3: TGTGCCAGCTCACCGGCCGGGACAGGGCCCAATGAGCAGTTCTTC.

This chain links TRBV2 with TRBJ2-5; 8 positions match TRBD2. Trimming took 6 bases from V and 4 from J; bases not matched to a gene: 19. The V gene's germline CDR1 is SNHLY and CDR2 FYNNEI. This CDR3 is 18 amino acids long. CDR3 protein: CASSDTLDQPGLGETQYF. DNA of the CDR3: TGTGCCAGCAGCGATACCCTAGACCAACCGGGACTAGGAGAGACCCAGTACTTC. The full variable domain, with the rest looked up from reference TRBV2 and TRBJ2-5, is EPEVTQTPSHQVTQMGQEVILRCVPISNHLYFYWYRQILGQKVEFLVSFYNNEISEKSEIFDDQFSVERPDGSNFTLKIRSTKLEDSAMYFCASSDTLDQPGLGETQYFGPGTRLLVL.

This clonotype was observed at least ten times. The J gene is TRBJ2-7, the V gene TRBV7-2, with a weak D call TRBD1 (5 bases). V was pared by 5 bases and J by 3 bases, with 11 bases between. The CDR3 consists of 13 residues. The germline gives CDR1 SGHTA, CDR2 FQGNSA. CDR3 DNA: TGTGCCAGCAGCCCCAGGGTATTCTACGAGCAGTACTTC. Translation gives CASSPRVFYEQYF.

This clonotype was picked up many times. The chain couples TRBV12-3 or TRBV12-4 to TRBJ1-4; TRBD1 might be the D (6 bases). This CDR3 has 18 amino acids. The ends were cut back, 8 bases at V and 4 bases at J, with 26 bases in the middle. CDR3 coding DNA: TGTGCCAGCGGCCTTGGACAGAGTCTCAGGGGCCTTAATGAAAAACTGTTTTTT. Amino acids: CASGLGQSLRGLNEKLFF.

This chain connects TRBV28 to TRBJ2-7; 8 nucleotides agree with TRBD2. The V gene end was trimmed by 2 bases and the J gene end by 3 bases; junction bases not matched to a gene: 12. The germline V gene has CDR1 MDHEN and CDR2 SYDVKM. This CDR3 is 17 amino acids long. CDR3 in DNA: TGTGCCAGCAGTTTAAGACTAGCGCCCATCTTACGCTACGAGCAGTACTTC. It yields the protein CASSLRLAPILRYEQYF.

This chain connects TRBV12-5 to TRBJ2-7; 10 nucleotides line up with TRBD1. The CDR3 has 18 amino acids. V trimming: 3 bases; J trimming: 2 bases; junction bases outside the gene matches: 13. CDR1 and CDR2 from the germline V gene are LGHNT and FRNRAP. The CDR3 bases are TGTGCTAGTGGTTTCCGACCCCTCGGGACAGGGGATACCTACGAGCAGTACTTC. Its protein product is CASGFRPLGTGDTYEQYF.

This chain connects TRBV24-1 to TRBJ2-6; D perhaps matches TRBD2 (5 bases). Trimming shortened V by 2 bases and J by 2 bases, and 9 bases separated the two germline ends. This CDR3 comprises 16 residues. Germline-derived CDR1 and CDR2 are KGHDR and SFDVKD. The CDR3 spells CATSDSRVAGANVLTF. The CDR3 DNA reads as TGTGCCACCAGTGATTCGAGGGTGGCTGGGGCCAACGTCCTGACTTTC.

This clonotype was observed at least ten times. The V and J genes are TRBV29-1 and TRBJ2-1; 7 nucleotides match TRBD1. There are 16 residues in the CDR3. J was trimmed by 3 bases and V by 4 bases; bases with no gene match: 12. Germline CDR1 SQVTM, CDR2 ANQGSEA. CDR3 loop: CSVAGTRDRVYNEQFF. The CDR3 bases are TGCAGCGTTGCGGGAACCCGGGACAGAGTCTACAATGAGCAGTTCTTC.

This clonotype has only a few counts. The chain combines TRBV29-1 with TRBJ2-3; 12 nucleotides line up with TRBD2. Germline V gives CDR1 SQVTM, CDR2 ANQGSEA. Trimming took 5 bases from V and 2 from J; bases not matched to a gene: 11. CDR3 length: 17 residues. The CDR3 loop reads CSVQWLAGGSHTDTQYF. The CDR3 DNA reads as TGCAGCGTTCAGTGGCTAGCGGGAGGGTCCCACACAGATACGCAGTATTTT.

The chain is built from TRBV5-1 and TRBJ2-2, with TRBD1 matching over 7 bases. Germline lookup yields CDR1 SGHRS and CDR2 YFSETQ. The ends lost 5 bases at V and 4 bases at J; junction bases unmatched: 8. The CDR3 runs to 15 residues. DNA of the CDR3: TGCGCCAGCAGACAACAGGGGTTTGGCACCGGGGAGCTGTTTTTT. This gives the protein CASRQQGFGTGELFF.

There are a few counts of this clonotype. J is TRBJ2-1 and V is TRBV7-2, with TRBD2 identical over 7 bases. Germline V gene sequence: CDR1 SGHTA, CDR2 FQGNSA. The V gene end was trimmed by 3 bases and the J gene end by 5 bases; junction bases not matched to a gene: 7. The CDR3 is made up of 15 amino acids. This CDR3 reads CASSLIREGHNEQFF. The CDR3 DNA reads TGTGCCAGCAGCTTGATCAGGGAGGGCCACAATGAGCAGTTCTTC.

This clonotype was counted only a few times. The genes are TRBV5-1 and TRBJ1-2, with 10 bases lining up with TRBD1. The CDR3 consists of 14 residues. Germline loops: CDR1 SGHRS, CDR2 YFSETQ. The trim removed 4 bases at V and 5 bases at J, leaving 5 bases unmatched. CDR3 region: CASSHGQGVYGYTF. The CDR3 bases are TGCGCCAGCAGCCACGGACAGGGGGTTTATGGCTACACCTTC.

This clonotype was recorded at least ten times. This sequence joins TRBV7-9 and TRBJ2-1; 8 bases are a match to TRBD2. The germline V gene encodes CDR1 SEHNR and CDR2 FQNEAQ (reference sequence). V lost 5 bases and J lost 10; bases outside the gene matches: 13. The CDR3 is 15 residues long. The CDR3 region is CASSPSRSGSKEQFF. CDR3 nucleotides: TGTGCCAGCAGCCCCTCCCGGAGCGGGAGCAAGGAGCAGTTCTTC.

This clonotype was counted a few times. This sequence joins TRBV29-1 and TRBJ1-1; D remains ambiguous. Germline-derived CDR1 and CDR2 are SQVTM and ANQGSEA. V dropped 5 bases and J dropped 0 bases, with 13 bases sitting between them. The CDR3 length is 14 residues. In DNA, the CDR3 is TGCAGCGTTTGCCGGACGGGAATGAACACTGAAGCTTTCTTT. Protein sequence: CSVCRTGMNTEAFF.

This chain connects TRBV7-9 to TRBJ2-3, with a weak D call TRBD2 (5 bases). V was trimmed by 10 bases and J by 9 bases, leaving 14 bases between them. The CDR3 extends over 11 amino acids. The germline gives CDR1 SEHNR, CDR2 FQNEAQ (reference sequence). CDR3: CATSNRETQYF. Here the CDR3 DNA reads TGTGCCACCTCCAATAGGGAGACGCAGTATTTT.